This T cell receptor beta chain was observed in a study of blood T cell repertoires in COVID-19. Study-level information: The cDNA or gDNA used as material had been derived from T cells, B-cell-depleted T cells, or PBMCs.

This CDR3 is built from 15 residues. Trimming removed 0 bases from V and 4 bases from J, with 10 bases in between. Germline CDR1 is LGHNA and CDR2 is YSLEER. How the authors handled the data: Amplification from reference gene primers served as the basis for estimated nucleated cell counts. Libraries were prepared by immunoSEQ multiplex PCR; TCRdb keeps only in-frame clonotypes and omits some of them. V, J and clone size reflect that table, while D and trimming were determined from the DNA. The top ten clones hold 9.5% to 15% of a sample with under 250,000 clones, around 81% of them seen once. The sequence came from a human donor in a cohort sampled during active COVID-19. The source material was peripheral blood. The chain has TRBV4-3 and TRBJ1-5, with D perhaps matching TRBD1 (6 bases). Here the CDR3 reads CASSQDGGSNQPQHF. In DNA, the CDR3 is TGCGCCAGCAGCCAAGATGGGGGCTCAAATCAGCCCCAGCATTTT.